A single TCR beta chain is shown here with its context. The antigen is not known. The table came from immunoSEQ multiplex PCR; TCRdb's copy has only in-frame clones and leaves some out. This table holds 150,000 or so clones, around nine tenths found once. The data are from a study of T cell responses to AZD1222 COVID-19 vaccine. Study outcomes and limitations: Clonal diversity may have been underestimated, and the donors were mostly white British, with more females than males.

The germline gives CDR1 SEHNR, CDR2 FQNEAQ (reference sequence). The CDR3 is 14 residues long. The V end lost 5 bases, the J end lost 2 bases, and 10 bases lay between the germline ends. The clonotype comes from an adult in good health. This sample comprised peripheral blood, obtained on day 0 of AZD1222 vaccination. The V gene is TRBV7-9, the J gene TRBJ1-3; D is unclear. CDR3 sequence reads: CASSLLFTGNTIYF. The CDR3 DNA reads as TGTGCCAGCAGCCTACTCTTTACTGGAAACACCATATATTTT.